One sample yielded the 2 T cell receptor beta chains listed below, sequenced in a study of cytomegalovirus exposure and HLA in healthy donors. The PCR had 60 Vbeta and 13 Jbeta primers. The table came from immunoSEQ multiplex PCR; TCRdb's copy has only in-frame clones and leaves some out. The data contain around 81,000 clones, around 60% of them singletons. Material for sequencing was PBMCs. Receptor source: a man younger than 40 in good health and CMV-seropositive.

On this clone itself: The same CDR3 arises from other DNA sequences in this sample as well. The chain carries TRBV28 and TRBJ2-5; TRBD2 might be the D (6 bases). CDR3 length equals 14 residues. The V end was cut by 2 bases, the J end by 1 base, with 8 bases between. Germline assignment: CDR1 MDHEN and CDR2 SYDVKM. The chain's CDR3 is CASSLGGTQETQYF. DNA for the CDR3: TGTGCCAGCAGTTTAGGAGGGACCCAAGAGACCCAGTACTTC. The whole variable domain, remainder taken from reference TRBV28 and TRBJ2-5, is DVKVTQSSRYLVKRTGEKVFLECVQDMDHENMFWYRQDPGLGLRLIYFSYDVKMKEKGDIPEGYSVSREKKERFSLILESASTNQTSMYLCASSLGGTQETQYFGPGTRLLVL.

The chain recombines TRBV11-1 with TRBJ2-7, with D unclear. Germline-derived CDR1 and CDR2 are SGHAT and FQDESV (reference sequence). V shed 6 bases and J shed 3 bases, with 15 bases lying between them. This CDR3 is built from 14 residues. CDR3: CASRPLANYYEQYF. The CDR3 DNA follows: TGTGCCAGCAGACCTCTGGCGAACTACTACGAGCAGTACTTC.